These T cell receptor beta chains were read from a single sample in a study of regulatory T cells in long-lasting Graves disease. TCRdb redid the calling of the multiplex PCR reads with MiXCR, one entry per CDR3 protein. The table lists about 460,000 distinct CDR3 sequences, about 15% of them singletons. This same sample was also taken into another study, of T cells in Graves' hyperthyroidism and ophthalmopathy.

The sample here was peripheral blood mononuclear cells (PBMCs), taken at new diagnosis, from a patient treated with antithyroid drugs. The receptors stem from a woman in her 50s with Graves disease. CDR3s include the opening cysteine and the closing phenylalanine or tryptophan. D genes are given only for firm matches. A clone size is listed for some rows: how often the clone was seen (once, few, many), or a class if it is expanded.

>few|.|TRBJ2-1|TRBV10-3
CAITTGSGEQFF
TGTGCCATCACTACCGGGTCCGGTGAGCAGTTCTTC
>.|.|TRBJ2-7|TRBV12-3/TRBV12-4
CASKGGENEQYF
TGCGCCAGCAAGGGGGGAGAGAATGAGCAGTACTTC
>many|.|TRBJ1-1|TRBV11-1
CASSFRYGGTEAFF
TGTGCCAGCAGCTTCAGGTACGGGGGCACTGAAGCTTTCTTT
>.|.|TRBJ2-3|TRBV5-1
CASSWTRTDTQYF
TGCGCCAGCAGCTGGACTCGCACAGATACGCAGTATTTT
>many|.|TRBJ2-5|TRBV7-6
CASSLSFGGGQETQYF
TGTGCCAGCAGCTTAAGTTTTGGGGGAGGACAAGAGACCCAGTACTTC
>many|TRBD2|TRBJ2-7|TRBV5-1
CASSRTSGSSYEQYF
TGTGCCAGCAGCCGGACTAGCGGGTCTTCCTACGAGCAGTACTTC
>.|.|TRBJ1-3|TRBV28
CASSPPGGQPLGNTIYF
TGTGCCAGCAGTCCCCCTGGAGGACAGCCCTTGGGAAACACCATATATTTT
>many|TRBD2|TRBJ2-1|TRBV28
CASSLTSGRLHEQFF
TGTGCCAGCAGCCTAACTAGCGGGAGGTTGCATGAGCAGTTCTTC
>.|.|TRBJ1-3|TRBV6-1
CASTKAVHTIYF
TGTGCCAGCACCAAGGCCGTACACACCATATATTTT
>many|TRBD1|TRBJ2-5|TRBV2
CASRADRDVGQETQYF
TGTGCCAGCAGAGCCGACAGGGACGTAGGGCAAGAGACCCAGTACTTC
>.|TRBD1|TRBJ2-7|TRBV19
CASSIIWTGAYEQYF
TGTGCCAGTAGTATAATATGGACAGGAGCCTACGAGCAGTACTTC
>few|TRBD1|TRBJ2-1|TRBV18
CASSPILQGANNEQFF
TGTGCCAGCTCACCAATTCTGCAGGGGGCCAACAATGAGCAGTTCTTC
>many|.|TRBJ2-5|TRBV7-9
CASSLWGLQETQYF
TGTGCCAGCAGCCTTTGGGGACTCCAAGAGACCCAGTACTTC
>few|TRBD1|TRBJ1-2|TRBV18
CASSPPARGNYGYTF
TGTGCCAGCTCACCACCGGCCAGGGGGAACTATGGCTACACCTTC
>many|.|TRBJ1-1|TRBV5-1
CASSLVGETEAFF
TGCGCCAGCAGCTTGGTGGGGGAGACTGAAGCTTTCTTT
>.|.|TRBJ2-2|TRBV4-2
CASSKDFLSTGELFF
TGTGCCAGCAGCAAGGACTTCCTCTCCACCGGGGAGCTGTTTTTT
>many|.|TRBJ1-1|TRBV11-2
CASSFVGTEAFF
TGTGCCAGCAGTTTTGTGGGGACTGAAGCTTTCTTT
>.|.|TRBJ1-6|TRBV20-1
CSVGQGSDSPLHF
TGCAGTGTTGGGCAGGGGAGTGATTCACCCCTCCACTTT
>many|TRBD1|TRBJ2-7|TRBV7-9
CASSSDRVDEQYF
TGTGCCAGCAGCTCCGACAGGGTCGACGAGCAGTACTTC
>few|.|TRBJ1-5|TRBV2
CASSEARGGKPQHF
TGTGCCAGCAGTGAAGCGCGAGGGGGTAAGCCCCAGCATTTT
>.|.|TRBJ1-1|TRBV12-3/TRBV12-4
CASRRETGMNTEAFF
TGTGCCAGCAGGAGGGAGACCGGGATGAACACTGAAGCTTTCTTT
>many|TRBD1|TRBJ1-5|TRBV28
CASSSPGTGGVRQPQHF
TGTGCCAGCAGTTCTCCCGGGACAGGCGGCGTACGACAGCCCCAGCATTTT
>.|TRBD2|TRBJ2-1|TRBV19
CASSRLAGGITNEQFF
TGTGCCAGTAGCCGTCTAGCGGGAGGGATAACGAATGAGCAGTTCTTC
>many|TRBD1|TRBJ1-1|TRBV7-2
CASRDRQGEIRNTEAFF
TGTGCCAGCAGGGACAGACAGGGGGAGATTCGGAACACTGAAGCTTTCTTT
>many|.|TRBJ2-2|TRBV3-1
CASSQERWYTGELFF
TGTGCCAGCAGCCAAGAGAGATGGTACACCGGGGAGCTGTTTTTT
>few|.|TRBJ2-1|TRBV28
CASSFSGTRNEQFF
TGTGCCAGCAGTTTCTCCGGGACACGTAATGAGCAGTTCTTC
>many|TRBD1|TRBJ1-1|TRBV6-9
CASSYSGGGGTEAFF
TGTGCCAGCAGTTACTCAGGGGGAGGGGGCACTGAAGCTTTCTTT
>few|.|TRBJ2-3|TRBV5-1
CASSLGRMTSTDTQYF
TGCGCCAGCAGCTTGGGACGGATGACTAGCACAGATACGCAGTATTTT
>many|.|TRBJ2-5|TRBV28
CASTEGSETQYF
TGTGCCAGCACAGAAGGTTCCGAGACCCAGTACTTC
>many|.|TRBJ2-7|TRBV7-9
CASSGLPYEQYF
TGTGCCAGCAGCGGACTCCCCTACGAGCAGTACTTC
>many|TRBD2|TRBJ2-7|TRBV5-1
CASSGSIQRERYEQYF
TGCGCCAGCAGCGGTTCGATACAGCGGGAGCGGTACGAGCAGTACTTC
>few|TRBD1|TRBJ1-1|TRBV9
CASSRGNPTGTEAFF
TGTGCCAGCAGCAGAGGAAACCCGACAGGGACCGAAGCTTTCTTT
>.|TRBD2|TRBJ2-3|TRBV7-9
CASSPEAQLAVADTQYF
TGTGCCAGCAGCCCCGAAGCCCAGCTAGCGGTTGCAGATACGCAGTATTTT
>many|.|TRBJ2-7|TRBV28
CASSLTGLGHEQYF
TGTGCCAGCAGTTTGACAGGTCTAGGCCACGAGCAGTACTTC
>.|.|TRBJ2-6|TRBV6-2/TRBV6-3
CASSLSVSGANVLTF
TGTGCCAGCAGTTTATCGGTTTCTGGGGCCAACGTCCTGACTTTC
>once|.|TRBJ1-1|TRBV7-8
CASSLVGGRKLNTEAFF
TGTGCCAGCAGCTTAGTGGGAGGGCGAAAACTGAACACTGAAGCTTTCTTT
>.|TRBD2|TRBJ2-1|TRBV20-1
CSALGTSGRNEQFF
TGCAGTGCCCTCGGGACTAGCGGGAGGAATGAGCAGTTCTTC
>.|TRBD2|TRBJ2-5|TRBV20-1
CSATLAGGAGETQYF
TGCAGTGCTACACTAGCGGGAGGGGCGGGGGAGACCCAGTACTTC
>many|TRBD2|TRBJ2-7|TRBV5-1
CASSPGAGGTYEQYF
TGCGCCAGCAGCCCAGGGGCGGGAGGAACCTACGAGCAGTACTTC
>many|TRBD2|TRBJ2-7|TRBV27
CASSSTLAGVPYEQYF
TGTGCCAGCAGTTCAACTCTAGCGGGAGTCCCCTACGAGCAGTACTTC
>many|.|TRBJ1-5|TRBV11-2
CASSPDVNQPQHF
TGTGCCAGCAGCCCGGACGTCAATCAGCCCCAGCATTTT
>many|TRBD2|TRBJ2-1|TRBV19
CASSTVAGVVYNEQFF
TGTGCCAGTAGTACCGTAGCGGGAGTGGTCTACAATGAGCAGTTCTTC